The sequence of this T cell receptor (beta chain) was determined in a study of blood T cell repertoires in COVID-19. Enrollees, about 18 to 89 years old, lived in about two dozen US areas. Participant-given clinical history determined each cohort assignment. Recovery among Cohort 3 donors was established by two negative PCRs, clearance, or symptom resolution. Original processing notes: Amplification from reference gene primers served as the basis for estimated nucleated cell counts. Profiled with immunoSEQ multiplex PCR; TCRdb holds only in-frame clones, not every one. The V and J calls and clone size come from that table; D and trimming were worked out from the DNA. The repertoire consists of over 250,000 clones, with about 92% occurring once and the leading ten covering 2.6%. V dropped 4 bases and J dropped 0; count of bases not matched to a gene: 16. The germline gives CDR1 MNHNS, CDR2 SASEGT. This CDR3 comprises 20 residues.

The TCR sequence derives from a man aged 55-75 years who had recovered from COVID-19. Sequencing input: PBMCs or T cells enriched from blood (not recorded which). The V call is TRBV6-1, the J call TRBJ2-1, with 9 bases identical to TRBD2. The CDR3 spells CASSAYRTSVVTSSYNEQFF. The CDR3 nucleotides are TGTGCCAGCAGTGCCTACCGGACTAGCGTTGTCACGAGCTCCTACAATGAGCAGTTCTTC.